Sequencing of this TCR beta chain was carried out in a study of OX40 agonist ivuxolimab in advanced cancers. Study details: Patients in the trial were receiving intravenous ivuxolimab every 2 weeks, at doses of 0.01 to 10 mg/kg. Checkpoint inhibitors had been given previously to 40% of patients.

Only in-frame clones appear in the TCRdb table, and some are missing; sequencing was by immunoSEQ multiplex PCR. The profile shows about 48,000 clones, roughly 84% of them singletons. The CDR3 is made up of 16 amino acids. The V end lost 5 bases, the J end lost 3 bases, and 16 bases lay between the germline ends. The germline CDR1 and CDR2 sequences are MNHEY and SMNVEV (reference sequence). The receptor comes from an adult with an advanced solid tumor such as melanoma, head and neck, liver or kidney cancer. The rearrangement uses TRBV27 and TRBJ2-2, with a weak D call TRBD1 (6 bases). The specimen comprised CD4+ or CD8+ T cells sorted from blood, sampled in a trial of the OX40 agonist ivuxolimab. CDR3 bases: TGTGCCAGCAGTCTAAAGACCGGACAGCACACCGGGGAGCTGTTTTTT. As protein: CASSLKTGQHTGELFF.